Listed below are T cell receptor beta chains from one sample, sequenced in a study of shared clonotypes between healthy human individuals. The method was immunoSEQ multiplex PCR; TCRdb's version includes in-frame clones alone and lacks a portion of them. The table shows 800,000 to 1,200,000 clones, with 75% to 85% occurring only once. The sample taken for sequencing was memory CD4+ T cells from PBMCs. These receptors all stem from a man younger than 35 in good health. Some clones in this sample may be carry-over from other donors' samples. Both conserved end residues are part of each CDR3. Fields, in order: CDR3 DNA, CDR3 protein, D gene, J gene, clone size, V gene. D genes are given only for firm matches. Size values are once, few and many counts, or a class for expanded clones, and some rows have none.

DNA: TGTGCCTGGAGTGTAGAAGGTACGCAGTATTTT; CDR3: CAWSVEGTQYF; D: -; J: TRBJ2-3; size: -; V: TRBV30
DNA: TGCGCCAGCAGCTTGGGGGGCACTTTGAGAGCTTTCTTT; CDR3: CASSLGGTLRAFF; D: -; J: TRBJ1-1; size: many; V: TRBV5-1
DNA: TGTGCCAGCAGTTTGTCTTTGGGGGGTAACTATGGCTACACCTTC; CDR3: CASSLSLGGNYGYTF; D: -; J: TRBJ1-2; size: once; V: TRBV28
DNA: TGTGCCAGCACCTCAGGGGTGATCGAAAACACCATATATTTT; CDR3: CASTSGVIENTIYF; D: -; J: TRBJ1-3; size: -; V: TRBV28
DNA: TGTGCCAGCAGCCCTACGGACAGATTCCAAGAGACCCAGTACTTC; CDR3: CASSPTDRFQETQYF; D: -; J: TRBJ2-5; size: once; V: TRBV7-2
DNA: TGCGCCAGCAGTTCCGGGGGAGTCGGGAACAATGAGCAGTTCTTC; CDR3: CASSSGGVGNNEQFF; D: -; J: TRBJ2-1; size: -; V: TRBV5-1
DNA: TGTGCCAGCAGCCCCCGCAGCGCCCGAGATACGCAGTATTTT; CDR3: CASSPRSARDTQYF; D: -; J: TRBJ2-3; size: once; V: TRBV9
DNA: TGTGCCAGCAGCCAAGGACAGGGCGTCGAAGCTTTCTTT; CDR3: CASSQGQGVEAFF; D: TRBD1; J: TRBJ1-1; size: -; V: TRBV5-4
DNA: TGTGCCAGCAGCTTAGCTTACAGTTCCTACGAGCAGTACTTC; CDR3: CASSLAYSSYEQYF; D: -; J: TRBJ2-7; size: -; V: TRBV7-2
DNA: TGCGCCAGCAGGTGGATAGCGGGCCCAGATACGCAGTATTTT; CDR3: CASRWIAGPDTQYF; D: TRBD2; J: TRBJ2-3; size: -; V: TRBV5-1
DNA: TGTGCTTGTGGGGCGGATAGCAATCAGCCCCAGCATTTT; CDR3: CACGADSNQPQHF; D: -; J: TRBJ1-5; size: -; V: TRBV12-5
DNA: TGCGCCAGCAGCCCGTCAACGGGGGCCTACGAGCAGTACTTC; CDR3: CASSPSTGAYEQYF; D: -; J: TRBJ2-7; size: -; V: TRBV5-1
DNA: TGCGCCAGCAGCATTAGCCCAGACAATAACTATGGCTACACCTTC; CDR3: CASSISPDNNYGYTF; D: -; J: TRBJ1-2; size: once; V: TRBV5-1